The rows below give T cell receptor beta chains drawn from one sample of a study of beta chain features in type 1 diabetes. Profiled with immunoSEQ multiplex PCR; TCRdb holds only in-frame clones, not every one. Among some 160,000 clones listed, about 9% were seen once. Sequenced material: central memory CD4+ T cells from blood. These receptors were obtained from a woman aged 30 to 39 with type 1 diabetes. Both conserved end residues are part of each CDR3. The D gene is left open where the match is weak. The listing skips clone size in some rows; elsewhere it reads once, few, many or a size class.

clone_size	v_call	j_call	d_call	cdr3_aa	cdr3_nt
.	TRBV4-1	TRBJ1-1	TRBD1	CASSHAGQGDTEAFF	TGCGCCAGCAGCCACGCCGGACAGGGTGACACTGAAGCTTTCTTT
.	TRBV5-4	TRBJ2-5	.	CASSLDRGRGETQYF	TGTGCCAGCAGCTTGGATAGGGGTCGTGGAGAGACCCAGTACTTC
.	TRBV2	TRBJ1-4	TRBD1	CASSEGRGHEKLFF	TGTGCCAGCAGTGAAGGCAGGGGGCACGAAAAACTGTTTTTT
.	TRBV7-2	TRBJ1-1	TRBD1	CASSLGDRENTEAFF	TGTGCCAGCAGCTTGGGGGACAGGGAGAACACTGAAGCTTTCTTT
.	TRBV28	TRBJ1-2	.	CASSLTQGYYGYTF	TGTGCCAGCAGTCTTACACAGGGCTACTATGGCTACACCTTC
.	TRBV5-1	TRBJ2-7	TRBD1	CASSLRQGAYEQYF	TGCGCCAGCAGCTTGCGCCAGGGGGCCTACGAGCAGTACTTC
.	TRBV30	TRBJ1-3	.	CAWSLHGSAGNTIYF	TGTGCCTGGAGTCTCCATGGGAGTGCTGGAAACACCATATATTTT
few	TRBV13	TRBJ1-1	.	CASSPRGFEAFF	TGTGCCAGCAGCCCTAGGGGATTTGAAGCTTTCTTT
.	TRBV5-1	TRBJ1-1	.	CASLGTGNTEAFF	TGCGCCAGCCTAGGTACAGGGAACACTGAAGCTTTCTTT
few	TRBV13	TRBJ2-7	TRBD2	CASSLGTSGRGGTYEQYF	TGTGCCAGCAGCTTGGGGACTAGCGGGAGGGGAGGAACCTACGAGCAGTACTTC
.	TRBV4-1	TRBJ2-5	TRBD2	CASSQTGLAPLETQYF	TGCGCCAGCAGCCAAACAGGACTAGCACCTCTGGAGACCCAGTACTTC
few	TRBV10-3	TRBJ1-1	.	CAISKSEGNTEAFF	TGTGCCATCAGTAAAAGCGAGGGGAACACTGAAGCTTTCTTT
.	TRBV27	TRBJ1-5	.	CASRPGHNQPQHF	TGTGCCAGCAGACCGGGACACAATCAGCCCCAGCATTTT
few	TRBV21-1	TRBJ1-1	.	CASSKEDITLNTEAFF	TGTGCCAGCAGCAAAGAGGACATAACACTGAACACTGAAGCTTTCTTT
.	TRBV4-2	TRBJ2-1	TRBD2	CASSPSGGRTYNEQFF	TGTGCCAGCAGCCCGAGCGGGGGGAGGACCTACAATGAGCAGTTCTTC
.	TRBV14	TRBJ2-2	.	CASSPRVAGELFF	TGTGCCAGCAGCCCCAGGGTGGCCGGGGAGCTGTTTTTT
few	TRBV6-1	TRBJ1-1	.	CASSELGTGRGAFF	TGTGCCAGCAGTGAACTCGGGACTGGGCGTGGAGCTTTCTTT
few	TRBV2	TRBJ1-2	.	CASSVVQTEYGYTF	TGTGCCAGCAGTGTGGTACAAACCGAATATGGCTACACCTTC
many	TRBV5-1	TRBJ2-3	.	CASSPEVTTDTQYF	TGCGCCAGCAGCCCAGAAGTAACGACTGATACGCAGTATTTT
.	TRBV4-2	TRBJ2-1	TRBD2	CASSQEGLAPGGNEQFF	TGTGCCAGCAGCCAAGAGGGACTAGCCCCTGGGGGGAATGAGCAGTTCTTC
many	TRBV28	TRBJ2-2	.	CASSSPQGRITGELFF	TGTGCCAGCAGTTCACCCCAGGGCAGAATCACCGGGGAGCTGTTTTTT
few	TRBV7-2	TRBJ2-3	TRBD2	CASSLGRRDTQYF	TGTGCCAGCAGCCTCGGGAGGAGGGATACGCAGTATTTT
few	TRBV11-2	TRBJ2-3	TRBD1	CASTRDRAGDTQYF	TGTGCCAGCACTCGGGACAGGGCAGGAGATACGCAGTATTTT
few	TRBV7-3	TRBJ2-6	.	CASSLYRVGANVLTF	TGTGCCAGCAGCTTATACAGGGTAGGGGCCAACGTCCTGACTTTC
.	TRBV7-6	TRBJ2-5	.	CASSLPKRVETQYF	TGTGCCAGCAGCTTACCCAAACGGGTAGAGACCCAGTACTTC
.	TRBV20-1	TRBJ2-7	.	CSASGESEQYF	TGCAGTGCTAGTGGAGAGTCCGAGCAGTACTTC
few	TRBV7-9	TRBJ2-7	.	CASQGGYEQYF	TGTGCCAGCCAAGGCGGGTACGAGCAGTACTTC
.	TRBV28	TRBJ2-1	TRBD2	CASIGYGTRINEQFF	TGTGCCAGCATAGGTTATGGGACTAGAATCAATGAGCAGTTCTTC
.	TRBV30	TRBJ2-3	TRBD2	CAWSGGGSRSTQYF	TGTGCCTGGAGTGGCGGCGGGAGTAGGAGTACGCAGTATTTT
.	TRBV4-2	TRBJ2-7	TRBD1	CASSKGQGTAYEQYF	TGTGCCAGCAGCAAAGGACAGGGGACGGCCTACGAGCAGTACTTC
few	TRBV7-3	TRBJ2-3	TRBD2	CASSPPGSGKVQTQYF	TGTGCCAGCAGCCCGCCGGGGAGCGGGAAGGTTCAGACGCAGTATTTT
few	TRBV7-6	TRBJ2-3	TRBD2	CASSSALAGVLYPTDTQYF	TGTGCCAGCAGCTCAGCTCTAGCGGGAGTGCTTTATCCCACAGATACGCAGTATTTT
few	TRBV25-1	TRBJ1-2	.	CASSPKDGQSYGYTF	TGTGCCAGCAGTCCCAAAGACGGACAGAGCTATGGCTACACCTTC
many	TRBV29-1	TRBJ2-2	TRBD2	CSVDRGGTGELFF	TGCAGCGTTGACCGCGGGGGTACCGGGGAGCTGTTTTTT
few	TRBV27	TRBJ2-3	TRBD1	CASSGGTGRTDTQYF	TGTGCCAGCAGTGGAGGGACAGGGCGCACAGATACGCAGTATTTT
.	TRBV30	TRBJ2-3	TRBD2	CAWRLAGVDTQYF	TGTGCCTGGCGTCTAGCGGGAGTTGATACGCAGTATTTT
few	TRBV27	TRBJ1-1	.	CASRLQGNTEAFF	TGTGCCAGCAGGCTACAGGGAAACACTGAAGCTTTCTTT
few	TRBV18	TRBJ2-3	.	CASSPPSAGTDTQYF	TGTGCCAGCTCACCACCGTCTGCCGGGACAGATACGCAGTATTTT
.	TRBV30	TRBJ2-1	TRBD2	CASQAGSSYNEQFF	TGTGCCTCCCAAGCGGGAAGCTCCTACAATGAGCAGTTCTTC
few	TRBV7-9	TRBJ1-2	TRBD1	CASSPGTGENYGYTF	TGTGCCAGCAGCCCGGGGACAGGGGAAAACTATGGCTACACCTTC
.	TRBV28	TRBJ2-7	TRBD2	CASSSSYGLATNYEQYF	TGTGCCAGCAGTTCCTCCTACGGACTAGCGACTAACTACGAGCAGTACTTC
.	TRBV19	TRBJ2-3	TRBD1	CASSGEQGLKNF	TGTGCCAGTAGTGGGGAACAGGGGTTGAAGAATTTT
few	TRBV15	TRBJ2-3	TRBD2	CATSRDSSGRADTQYF	TGTGCCACCAGCAGAGATTCGAGCGGGAGGGCAGATACGCAGTATTTT
few	TRBV28	TRBJ1-1	.	CASSLAPGMNTEAFF	TGTGCCAGCAGTTTAGCCCCCGGGATGAACACTGAAGCTTTCTTT
.	TRBV2	TRBJ2-7	TRBD2	CASSEVSGSYEQYF	TGTGCCAGCAGTGAGGTTAGCGGGTCCTACGAGCAGTACTTC
few	TRBV27	TRBJ2-2	.	CASTLDMYTGELFF	TGTGCCAGCACTCTCGACATGTACACCGGGGAGCTGTTTTTT